Shown below are 18 T cell receptor gamma chains from a single sample sequenced in a study of gamma-delta chains in newborns, infants, children. TCRdb fed the reads to CATT. The profile covers about 980 gamma-chain clones, with roughly two fifths appearing a single time and around 25% taken by the ten largest. Sequencing was carried out using blood. The receptor source for this set is a child who was a newborn, infant or young child, either healthy, febrile or measles-vaccinated (not recorded which).

Remarks on this clone: Its ends do not fully match the called genes, so a read error is possible. V usage is TRGV9 and J usage is TRGJP. The J gene, not given by TCRdb, was assigned here from a germline match of the nucleotide sequence. Germline loops: CDR1 GITISATS, CDR2 ISYDGTV (reference sequence). This CDR3 spans 15 amino acids. As DNA, the CDR3 is TGTGCCTTGTGGGAGCAAGAGTTGGGAAAAAAAAACAAGGTATTT. This encodes CALWEQELGKKNKVF.

This clone was detected a few times. The genes are TRGV9 and TRGJ1 or TRGJ2. Here the J gene was assigned by germline matching of the DNA, as TCRdb has none. V was clipped by 0 bases and J by 7 bases; unmatched bases: 3. This CDR3 is 12 amino acids long. The germline V gene encodes CDR1 GITISATS and CDR2 ISYDGTV (reference sequence). In DNA form, the CDR3 reads TGTGCCTTGTGGGAGGTGCACTATAAGAAACTCTTT. This codes for CALWEVHYKKLF.

With regard to this clone: This could be a read error, since a much larger clone is one nucleotide away. The V gene is listed as TRGV5; no J gene was called. The CDR3 covers 14 residues. Germline CDR1 VINAFY, CDR2 YDVSNSKD. The CDR3 coding sequence is TGTGCCACCTGGGACTGGCCAAACACCTGGGAGCTGTTTTTT. Amino acids: CATWDWPNTWELFF.

This clone was counted only a few times. The same CDR3 arises from other DNA sequences in this sample as well. The chain couples TRGV9 to TRGJP. TCRdb lists no J gene, so it was determined here by aligning the DNA to germline. Germline V gene data show CDR1 as GITISATS and CDR2 as ISYDGTV (reference sequence). Trimming removed 5 bases from V and 7 bases from J; junction bases left unmatched: 5. The CDR3 has 15 residues. The chain's CDR3 is CALWGLELGKKIKVF. CDR3 DNA: TGTGCCTTGTGGGGCTTGGAGTTGGGCAAAAAAATCAAGGTATTT.

The gene calls are TRGV9 and TRGJP. In the absence of a J gene in TCRdb, the DNA was matched to germline to assign it here. Germline lookup yields CDR1 GITISATS and CDR2 ISYDGTV (reference sequence). Trimming at V came to 0 bases and at J to 7 bases, leaving 9 bases not matched to a gene. The CDR3 runs 18 residues. The DNA of the CDR3 is TGTGCCTTGTGGGAGGTGAGCACTTTTGAGTTGGGCAAAAAAATCAAGGTATTT. Residues: CALWEVSTFELGKKIKVF.

This clone has a handful of counts. V and J are TRGV9 and TRGJP. The J gene was not available in TCRdb and was assigned here by matching the DNA to germline segments. Germline CDR1 is GITISATS and CDR2 is ISYDGTV (reference sequence). This CDR3 region has 16 residues. After removal of 1 base from V and 8 bases from J, the junction contained 5 bases not matched to a gene. CDR3 nucleotide sequence: TGTGCCTTGTGGGAGGTTACCCAGTTGGGCAAAAAAATCAAGGTATTT. Translation gives CALWEVTQLGKKIKVF.

Notes on this clone: A single base separates this from a much larger clone, so it may be a read error. This chain uses TRGV4 with TRGJ1 or TRGJ2. TCRdb lists no J gene, so it was determined here by aligning the DNA to germline. There are 14 residues in the CDR3. Germline-derived CDR1 and CDR2 are EGSTGY and YDSYTSSV. The CDR3 nucleotides are TGTGCCATCTGGGATGGGCCGGCGGATTATAAGAAACTCTTT. The encoded protein is CAIWDGPADYKKLF.

This clone was observed a few times. The genes are TRGV4 and TRGJ1 or TRGJ2. TCRdb does not report a J gene; here it was assigned by matching the DNA to germline references. The germline CDR1 and CDR2 sequences are EGSTGY and YDSYTSSV. V shed 3 bases, J shed 6 bases, and the junction held 5 bases outside the gene matches. The CDR3 is 12 amino acids. CDR3 loop: CATWDQCYKKLF. The CDR3 nucleotides read TGTGCCACCTGGGATCAGTGTTATAAGAAACTCTTT.

This clone came up a few times. The chain is built from TRGV8 and TRGJ1 or TRGJ2. Germline trimming cut 2 bases from V and 4 bases from J; bases unmatched to any gene: 5. The V gene's germline CDR1 is VENAVY and CDR2 YDSYNSRV. This CDR3 spans 13 amino acids. This CDR3 is CATWDMAYYKKLF. Here the CDR3 DNA reads TGTGCCACCTGGGATATGGCCTATTATAAGAAACTCTTT.

In its sample, this clone was seen a few times. A far larger clone is just one base off, so this is likely a read error. The same CDR3 can be traced to other DNA sequences in this sample. The chain links TRGV9 to TRGJP. Since TCRdb gives no J gene, matching the DNA to germline was used here to assign it. Germline lookup yields CDR1 GITISATS and CDR2 ISYDGTV (reference sequence). The CDR3 extends over 15 amino acids. CDR3 residues: CALWEQELGKKIKVF. The CDR3 DNA sequence: TGTGCCTTGTGGGAGCAAGAGTTGGGCAAGAAAATCAAGGTATTT.

The rearrangement uses TRGV9 and TRGJP. Here the J gene was assigned by germline matching of the DNA, as TCRdb has none. CDR1 GITISATS and CDR2 ISYDGTV come from the germline V gene (reference sequence). CDR3 size: 17 residues. The V segment lost 2 bases and the J segment 7 bases; nucleotides outside the gene matches: 8. The chain's CDR3 is CALWEAHGELGKKIKVF. Written as DNA, the CDR3 is TGTGCCTTGTGGGAGGCGCATGGGGAGTTGGGCAAAAAAATCAAGGTATTT.

A few counts support this clone. The chain is built from TRGV9 and TRGJP. TCRdb carries no J gene annotation; the J gene was assigned here by matching the DNA with germline. Germline CDR1 and CDR2: GITISATS and ISYDGTV (reference sequence). This CDR3 region has 15 residues. V shed 4 bases, J shed 8 bases, and the junction held 5 bases outside the gene matches. The CDR3 here is CALWDLQLGKKIKVF. CDR3 in DNA: TGTGCCTTGTGGGACCTCCAGTTGGGCAAAAAAATCAAGGTATTT.

The genes are TRGV9 and TRGJP. Germline matching of the DNA provided the J gene here, since TCRdb leaves it blank. Germline V gene data show CDR1 as GITISATS and CDR2 as ISYDGTV (reference sequence). The V and J ends lost 0 bases and 8 bases, in that order; junction bases with no gene match: 7. The CDR3 is made up of 17 amino acids. The CDR3 loop is CALWEVRAKLGKKIKVF. CDR3 DNA: TGTGCCTTGTGGGAGGTGCGTGCGAAGTTGGGCAAAAAAATCAAGGTATTT.

The chain uses TRGV9 and TRGJP. The J gene is absent in TCRdb and was assigned here via DNA matching to germline. Germline V CDR1 and CDR2: GITISATS, ISYDGTV (reference sequence). The J segment lost 11 bases and the V segment lost 2 bases, leaving 6 bases of the junction unmatched. The CDR3 has 15 residues. The CDR3 region is CALWEELVGKKIKVF. As DNA, the CDR3 is TGTGCCTTGTGGGAGGAGCTGGTGGGCAAAAAAATCAAGGTATTT.

This clone has only a few counts. Other DNA sequences from this sample encode an identical CDR3 as well. This chain uses TRGV9 with TRGJP. Germline matching of the DNA provided the J gene here, since TCRdb leaves it blank. The CDR3 covers 14 residues. V trimming: 5 bases; J trimming: 13 bases; junction bases outside the gene matches: 8. Germline CDR1 reads GITISATS; CDR2 reads ISYDGTV (reference sequence). CDR3 bases: TGTGCCTTGTGGGTCGGGTTAGGCAAAAAAATCAAGGTATTT. It yields the protein CALWVGLGKKIKVF.

This chain uses TRGV9 with TRGJP. The J gene, not given by TCRdb, was assigned here from a germline match of the nucleotide sequence. In germline, CDR1 is GITISATS, CDR2 ISYDGTV (reference sequence). The J segment lost 4 bases and the V segment lost 4 bases, leaving 7 bases of the junction unmatched. This CDR3 comprises 17 residues. The CDR3 here is CALWDLNQELGKKIKVF. DNA for the CDR3: TGTGCCTTGTGGGACCTGAACCAAGAGTTGGGCAAAAAAATCAAGGTATTT.

By share, this clone ranks as large. The chain couples TRGV5 to TRGJ1 or TRGJ2. The J gene was missing in TCRdb and was found by matching the end of the DNA to germline. The CDR3 covers 14 residues. V lost 1 base to trimming and J lost 4 bases; unmatched junction nucleotides: 7. CDR1 VINAFY and CDR2 YDVSNSKD come from the germline V gene. This CDR3 is CATWDRNRYYKKLF. CDR3 coding DNA: TGTGCCACCTGGGACAGAAATCGGTATTATAAGAAACTCTTT.

With regard to this clone: The junction departs from germline at one end; a sequencing error may be responsible. The chain joins TRGV9 to TRGJP. Since TCRdb gives no J gene, matching the DNA to germline was used here to assign it. The length of the CDR3 is 16 residues. The V gene's germline CDR1 is GITISATS and CDR2 ISYDGTV (reference sequence). CDR3 DNA sequence: TGTGCCTTGTGGGAGGTCGGGGAGTTGGGCGAAAAAATCAAGGTATTT. Its protein product is CALWEVGELGEKIKVF.